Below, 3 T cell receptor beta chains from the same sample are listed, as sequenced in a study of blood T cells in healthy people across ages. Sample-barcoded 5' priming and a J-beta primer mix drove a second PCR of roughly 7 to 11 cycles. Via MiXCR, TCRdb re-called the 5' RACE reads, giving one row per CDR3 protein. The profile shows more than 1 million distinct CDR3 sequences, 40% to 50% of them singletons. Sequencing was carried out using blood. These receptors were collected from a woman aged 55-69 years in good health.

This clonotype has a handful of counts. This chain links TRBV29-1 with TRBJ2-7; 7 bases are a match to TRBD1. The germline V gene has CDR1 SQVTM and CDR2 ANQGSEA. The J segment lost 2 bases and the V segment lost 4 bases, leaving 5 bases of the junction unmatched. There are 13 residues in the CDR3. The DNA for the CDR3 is TGCAGCGTTGCTGACAGGGTTCCCTACGAGCAGTACTTC. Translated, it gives CSVADRVPYEQYF.

The CDR3 nucleotides are TGTGCCAGCAGACGTTCAGGGGTTGCTGGGGCCAACGTCCTGACTTTC. As protein: CASRRSGVAGANVLTF. V usage is TRBV27 and J usage is TRBJ2-6, with a weak D call TRBD1 (6 bases). The length of the CDR3 is 16 residues. Trimming took off 6 bases at V and 2 bases at J, with 14 bases between the two ends. The V gene's germline CDR1 is MNHEY and CDR2 SMNVEV (reference sequence).

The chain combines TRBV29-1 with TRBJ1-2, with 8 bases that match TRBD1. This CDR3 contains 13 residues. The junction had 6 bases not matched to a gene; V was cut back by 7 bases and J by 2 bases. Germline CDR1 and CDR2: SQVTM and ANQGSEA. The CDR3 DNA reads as TGCAGCGCCCCAGGACAGGGCAACTATGGCTACACCTTC. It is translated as CSAPGQGNYGYTF.